One sample yielded the 8 T cell receptor beta chains listed below, sequenced in a study of blood T cell repertoires in COVID-19. Profiled with immunoSEQ multiplex PCR; TCRdb holds only in-frame clones, not every one. The table has 100,000 to 110,000 clones, just under 85% seen once. Sequenced material: peripheral blood. These receptors were obtained from a man over 45 with active or convalescent COVID-19.

This sequence joins TRBV7-3 and TRBJ1-1; D unresolved. This CDR3 is 14 amino acids long. Germline-derived CDR1 and CDR2 are SGHTA and FQGTGA. V was cut by 5 bases and J by 5 bases, with 15 bases left in between. The CDR3 sequence: CASSLDPGGTEAFF. In nucleotides, the CDR3 is TGTGCCAGCAGCCTAGACCCCGGAGGAACTGAAGCTTTCTTT.

This rearrangement joins TRBV28 to TRBJ1-2, with D unclear. This CDR3 spans 12 amino acids. V was cut by 4 bases and J by 8 bases, with 11 bases left in between. Germline-derived CDR1 and CDR2 are MDHEN and SYDVKM. CDR3 in amino acids: CASSSEVKGYTF. Here the CDR3 DNA reads TGTGCCAGCAGTTCGGAGGTAAAGGGCTACACCTTC.

This clone was seen just once. The chain carries TRBV9 and TRBJ1-2; the D is unclear. Germline V CDR1 and CDR2: SGDLS, YYNGEE. This CDR3 has 14 residues. V lost 2 bases, J lost 0 bases, and 8 bases lay in between. The CDR3 DNA sequence: TGTGCCAGCAGCGTTGCAGTATCTAACTATGGCTACACCTTC. Translating it yields CASSVAVSNYGYTF.

The chain couples TRBV5-6 to TRBJ2-7; 9 bases map to TRBD2. Unmatched junction bases numbered 5, after V lost 0 bases and J lost 1 base. The germline V gene has CDR1 SGHDT and CDR2 YYEEEE. The CDR3 has 16 residues. The CDR3 DNA is TGTGCCAGCAGCTTGGTGGCTAGCGGGATTTCCTACGAGCAGTACTTC. Its translation: CASSLVASGISYEQYF. Based on the CDR3 plus reference TRBV5-6 and TRBJ2-7, the full variable domain is DAGVTQSPTHLIKTRGQQVTLRCSPKSGHDTVSWYQQALGQGPQFIFQYYEEEERQRGNFPDRFSGHQFPNYSSELNVNALLLGDSALYLCASSLVASGISYEQYFGPGTRLTVT.

This chain joins TRBV6-4 and TRBJ2-1, with TRBD2 as a possible D gene (6 bases). The CDR3 consists of 14 residues. V was pared by 4 bases and J by 3 bases, with 10 bases between. Germline CDR1 and CDR2: MRHNA and SNTAGT. CDR3 in DNA: TGTGCCAGCAGTGTGGTAGCGGACTACAATGAGCAGTTCTTC. This translates into CASSVVADYNEQFF.

The chain uses TRBV7-9 and TRBJ1-1; D remains unclear. Trimming removed 4 bases from V and 1 base from J, with 16 bases in between. The CDR3 spans 16 residues. In germline, CDR1 is SEHNR, CDR2 FQNEAQ (reference sequence). For the CDR3, the DNA is TGTGCCAGCAGCTCCAGCAGCGGGTCCCGGAACACTGAAGCTTTCTTT. This translates into CASSSSSGSRNTEAFF.

The chain joins TRBV7-9 to TRBJ2-5; 7 bases are shared with TRBD1. CDR3 size: 14 residues. V trimming: 5 bases; J trimming: 4 bases; junction bases outside the gene matches: 7. CDR1 and CDR2 from the germline V gene are SEHNR and FQNEAQ (reference sequence). The CDR3 nucleotides read TGTGCCAGCAGCGCCGACAGGGCGAGAGAGACCCAGTACTTC. It is translated as CASSADRARETQYF. Full variable domain (rest looked up from reference TRBV7-9 and TRBJ2-5): DTGVSQNPRHKITKRGQNVTFRCDPISEHNRLYWYRQTLGQGPEFLTYFQNEAQLEKSRLLSDRFSAERPKGSFSTLEIQRTEQGDSAMYLCASSADRARETQYFGPGTRLLVL.

V gene TRBV27 combines with J gene TRBJ2-2; weak D call: TRBD1 (6 bases). Per the germline V gene, CDR1 is MNHEY and CDR2 is SMNVEV (reference sequence). V lost 6 bases and J lost 9, with 11 bases in between. This CDR3 comprises 12 residues. CDR3 protein: CASSIQGRELFF. In DNA form, the CDR3 reads TGTGCCAGCAGCATACAGGGCAGGGAGCTGTTTTTT.